This TCR beta chain originates from a study of cytomegalovirus exposure and HLA in healthy donors. Broader study findings: Later findings reportedly placed an Asian-associated ancestry cluster below the roughly 660-donor mean for N-insertions.

About this clone itself: Its antigen remains unknown.

The CDR3 has 14 amino acids. CDR1 is SGHRS, CDR2 YFSETQ, per germline. V dropped 3 bases and J dropped 3; count of bases not matched to a gene: 4. The PCR had 60 Vbeta and 13 Jbeta primers. This table comes from immunoSEQ multiplex PCR, and its TCRdb copy is limited to in-frame clones, with some not included. This sample's clone table lists under 70,000 clones. This sequence was found in a woman aged 30 to 39 in good health and CMV-seropositive. Sequenced: PBMCs. The rearrangement joins TRBV5-1 to TRBJ2-7; TRBD1 matches at 9 bases. CDR3 DNA: TGCGCCAGCAGCTCTGGGACAGGGAGCTACGAGCAGTACTTC. This sequence encodes CASSSGTGSYEQYF.